Each of the 5 T cell receptor beta chains below was sequenced from the same sample in a study of T cell responses to AZD1222 COVID-19 vaccine. Here immunoSEQ multiplex PCR was the method, and the copy in TCRdb shows in-frame clones only, minus some. The data show about 120,000 clones, 92% seen once. The specimen was peripheral blood, collected 28 days after the second AZD1222 dose. Every receptor here comes from an adult who received the AZD1222 COVID-19 vaccine.

A word on this clone: Since a much larger clone is just one base distant, this may be a read error. V gene TRBV28 combines with J gene TRBJ2-2, with D unresolved. CDR1 is MDHEN, CDR2 SYDVKM, per germline. This CDR3 comprises 13 residues. The germline V and J ends were trimmed by 4 bases and 1 base, with 4 bases remaining between them. DNA of the CDR3: TGTGCCAGCAGTTACAGGAACACCGGGGAGCTGTTTTTT. Its translation: CASSYRNTGELFF.

This chain connects TRBV27 to TRBJ2-7; D gene unclear. This CDR3 is built from 14 residues. Germline CDR1 and CDR2: MNHEY and SMNVEV (reference sequence). V was trimmed by 8 bases and J by 1 base, leaving 15 bases between them. The CDR3 loop reads CASRFGTRSYEQYF. CDR3 DNA sequence: TGTGCCAGCCGCTTTGGCACACGGTCCTACGAGCAGTACTTC.

This rearrangement joins TRBV4-2 to TRBJ1-1; D uncertain. Trimming left V 4 bases short and J 9 bases short, with 21 bases between. The CDR3 loop spans 15 amino acids. The germline V gene has CDR1 LGHNA and CDR2 YNFKEQ. Here the CDR3 reads CASSLEEASSPKAFF. As DNA, the CDR3 is TGTGCCAGCAGCCTCGAAGAAGCATCTAGTCCCAAAGCTTTCTTT.

The rearrangement links TRBV3-1 (or the pseudogene TRBV3-2) to TRBJ2-3, with 9 bases matching TRBD1. Losses at the gene ends were 4 bases for V and 2 bases for J; bases not matched to a gene: 7. Germline CDR1 and CDR2: LGHDT and YNNKEL (reference sequence). This CDR3 is 16 amino acids long. The CDR3 sequence: CASSPTGTGNTDTQYF. The CDR3 coding sequence is TGTGCCAGCAGCCCCACCGGGACAGGGAACACAGATACGCAGTATTTT.

The CDR3 region is CASSLEGARVPNYGYTF. CDR3 bases: TGTGCCAGCAGCTTAGAGGGGGCTCGGGTACCGAACTATGGCTACACCTTC. J is TRBJ1-2 and V is TRBV7-2; the match to TRBD1 covers 7 bases. The CDR3 extends over 17 amino acids. V lost 1 base, J lost 2 bases, and 10 bases stayed unmatched. Per germline, CDR1 SGHTA and CDR2 FQGNSA.